These 6 T cell receptor beta chains originate from one sample sequenced in a study of OX40 agonist ivuxolimab in advanced cancers. Assay: immunoSEQ multiplex PCR; the TCRdb copy retains only in-frame clones and omits some. The table includes about 62,000 clones, roughly 90% detected once. The specimen comprised CD4+ or CD8+ T cells sorted from blood, sampled in a trial of the OX40 agonist ivuxolimab. These receptors were taken from an adult with an advanced solid tumor such as melanoma, head and neck, liver or kidney cancer.

V and J are TRBV5-6 and TRBJ2-3; the D gene is possibly TRBD2 (7 bases). The CDR3 spans 15 residues. The V gene's germline CDR1 is SGHDT and CDR2 YYEEEE. With 1 base removed from V and 5 bases from J, the gap between germline ends came to 14 bases. CDR3 protein: CASSLSGGPGDTQYF. In DNA form, the CDR3 reads TGTGCCAGCAGCTTGTCCGGGGGGCCGGGAGATACGCAGTATTTT.

The chain recombines TRBV19 with TRBJ2-5; D remains ambiguous. This CDR3 contains 13 residues. V lost 5 bases to trimming and J lost 2 bases, with 9 bases between them. The germline CDR1 and CDR2 sequences are LNHDA and SQIVND (reference sequence). The CDR3 bases are TGTGCCAGTAGTTCCGGTGTACAAGAGACCCAGTACTTC. Its translation: CASSSGVQETQYF.

The V and J genes are TRBV6-5 and TRBJ2-5; TRBD1 might be the D (6 bases). Trimming cost V 0 bases and J 2 bases, with 10 bases left between them. Germline lookup yields CDR1 MNHEY and CDR2 SVGAGI. The CDR3 consists of 15 residues. CDR3 sequence: CASSYSNDRQETQYF. The CDR3 DNA reads TGTGCCAGCAGTTACTCGAACGACAGGCAAGAGACCCAGTACTTC.

The CDR3 here is CASSPKGSGNTIYF. Written as DNA, the CDR3 is TGTGCCAGCTCACCAAAGGGCTCTGGAAACACCATATATTTT. This chain joins TRBV18 and TRBJ1-3; D not certain. Germline V lookup: CDR1 KGHSH, CDR2 LQKENI. CDR3 size: 14 residues. V was shortened by 2 bases and J by 0 bases, with 5 bases between the two germline ends.

The table lists this clone with a count of one. CDR3 sequence (DNA): TGTGCCAGCAGATACCTGGGACGGGGGGGAGGAAACACCATATATTTT. Translated: CASRYLGRGGGNTIYF. This rearrangement joins TRBV6-5 to TRBJ1-3; D is possibly TRBD1 (5 bases). CDR3 length: 16 residues. The V gene's germline CDR1 is MNHEY and CDR2 SVGAGI. V was clipped by 6 bases and J by 4 bases, with 19 bases between them.

The count of this clone is one. The V call is TRBV11-2, the J call TRBJ2-1, with 12 bases fitting TRBD2. Losses at the gene ends were 3 bases for V and 6 bases for J; bases not matched to a gene: 9. This CDR3 has 17 amino acids. Germline V gene data show CDR1 as SGHAT and CDR2 as FQNNGV. The CDR3 sequence is CASSFGASGRASNEQFF. CDR3 coding DNA: TGTGCCAGCAGCTTTGGGGCTAGCGGGAGGGCCAGCAATGAGCAGTTCTTC. The variable domain in full, completed from reference TRBV11-2 and TRBJ2-1, reads EAGVAQSPRYKIIEKRQSVAFWCNPISGHATLYWYQQILGQGPKLLIQFQNNGVVDDSQLPKDRFSAERLKGVDSTLKIQPAKLEDSAVYLCASSFGASGRASNEQFFGPGTRLTVL.